These 9 T cell receptor beta chains came from one sample sequenced in a study of T cells after yellow fever vaccination (dated by TCRdb to about 2019). Per the publication, the treatment or condition label means: live attenuated yellow fever vaccine strain. The library was built by means of 5' RACE. Sequencing was performed on an Illumina HiSeq 2500. Using fastp trimming at Q25 and MiXCR clonotype assembly, TCRdb reanalyzed the public sequencing data and kept in-frame beta chains. Every entry covers one CDR3 protein and lists the most common genes and DNA from its rows. The sample table holds 400,000 to 650,000 distinct CDR3 sequences, of which about a fifth were seen once. The biggest ten clones account for roughly a sixth of the sample. The material was PBMCs, obtained 21 days after the first yellow fever vaccination. These receptors were obtained from a man aged 18 to 29 who received the YFV17D yellow fever vaccine.

The chain joins TRBV7-2 to TRBJ1-5, with 7 bases matching TRBD1. The germline V gene has CDR1 SGHTA and CDR2 FQGNSA. J was trimmed by 4 bases and V by 4 bases; bases with no gene match: 1. This CDR3 is 13 amino acids long. CDR3 in amino acids: CASSSDRNQPQHF. The CDR3, as DNA: TGTGCCAGCAGCTCGGACAGGAATCAGCCCCAGCATTTT.

The V gene is TRBV7-2, the J gene TRBJ2-5, with D perhaps given as TRBD1 or TRBD2 (6 bases each). The CDR3 length is 17 residues. Germline assignment: CDR1 SGHTA and CDR2 FQGNSA. V shed 5 bases and J shed 0 bases, with 19 bases lying between them. Here the CDR3 reads CASSRGMDSRNQETQYF. CDR3 in DNA: TGTGCCAGCAGCCGGGGGATGGACAGCCGTAACCAAGAGACCCAGTACTTC. Combining the CDR3 with reference TRBV7-2 and TRBJ2-5 gives the whole variable domain GAGVSQSPSNKVTEKGKDVELRCDPISGHTALYWYRQSLGQGLEFLIYFQGNSAPDKSGLPSDRFSAERTGGSVSTLTIQRTQQEDSAVYLCASSRGMDSRNQETQYFGPGTRLLVL.

This chain joins TRBV10-3 and TRBJ1-6; D is perhaps TRBD1 (6 bases). The CDR3 runs 14 residues. Trimming cost V 6 bases and J 2 bases, with 8 bases left between them. CDR1 and CDR2 from the germline V gene are ENHRY and SYGVKD. CDR3 sequence (DNA): TGTGCCATCAGGCAGGGGCCCTATAATTCACCCCTCCACTTT. Amino acid sequence: CAIRQGPYNSPLHF.

The J gene is TRBJ2-7, the V gene TRBV4-1, with TRBD2 identical over 7 bases. The CDR3 runs 13 residues. Germline values: CDR1 MGHRA, CDR2 YSYEKL. The ends lost 0 bases at V and 6 bases at J; junction bases unmatched: 2. The CDR3 DNA is TGCGCCAGCAGCCAAGATTGGGGGGGCGAGCAGTACGTC. Translated, it gives CASSQDWGGEQYV.

This clonotype was seen a few times. The rearrangement links TRBV6-5 to TRBJ1-1; no clear D. Trimming took off 6 bases at V and 1 base at J, with 9 bases between the two ends. The CDR3 contains 13 residues. Germline lookup yields CDR1 MNHEY and CDR2 SVGAGI. The CDR3 loop reads CASRPTPNTEAFF. DNA of the CDR3: TGTGCCAGCAGACCCACACCGAACACTGAAGCTTTCTTT.

This sequence joins TRBV7-9 and TRBJ1-5, with D possibly being TRBD1 (6 bases). Germline loops: CDR1 SEHNR, CDR2 FQNEAQ (reference sequence). The CDR3 extends over 16 amino acids. Trimming took 5 bases from V and 5 from J, leaving 19 bases between them. The CDR3 DNA is TGTGCCAGCAGCCCCGCGGGAGGGGGGATGGATCAGCCCCAGCATTTT. Encoded protein: CASSPAGGGMDQPQHF.

The table lists this clonotype with many counts. The chain has TRBV12-3 or TRBV12-4 and TRBJ1-6; D remains ambiguous. The CDR3 is 13 amino acids. With 6 bases removed from V and 8 bases from J, the gap between germline ends came to 11 bases. The chain's CDR3 is CASRQDRYSPLHF. CDR3 DNA sequence: TGTGCCAGCAGGCAGGACCGCTATTCACCCCTCCACTTT.

The V gene is TRBV9, the J gene TRBJ2-7; the match to TRBD2 covers 7 bases. V was clipped by 4 bases and J by 7 bases; unmatched bases: 17. This CDR3 has 16 residues. Germline CDR1 SGDLS, CDR2 YYNGEE. The CDR3: CASSPPRWGGGREQYV. The DNA of the CDR3 is TGTGCCAGCAGCCCCCCCCGTTGGGGCGGGGGAAGAGAGCAGTACGTC.

This chain connects TRBV7-8 to TRBJ2-4; D is unresolved. The CDR3 totals 16 residues. The V gene lost 2 bases and the J gene lost 1 base, with 12 bases spanning the gap. Germline CDR1 reads SGHVS; CDR2 reads FQNEAQ. CDR3 sequence (DNA): TGTGCCAGCAGCTTATTCGGACCCGGGGCCAAAAACATTCAGTACTTC. It specifies CASSLFGPGAKNIQYF.